Below are 5 T cell receptor beta chains sequenced from a single sample in a study of shared T cell receptors in the human thymus. Profiling relied on immunoSEQ multiplex PCR, and the TCRdb table lists in-frame clones only, not all of them. The sample has more than 550,000 clones, roughly 86% seen once. The same specimen was also included in a second study, on human thymus T cells.

Sequencing input: thymocytes. Source of these receptors: a boy younger than two with a congenital heart defect.

The genes are TRBV15 and TRBJ2-1; 7 nucleotides line up with TRBD1. J lost 0 bases, V lost 0 bases, and 8 bases had no gene match. Germline V gene sequence: CDR1 LNHNV, CDR2 YYDKDF (reference sequence). This CDR3 has 18 residues. The CDR3 spells CATSRDKQGPFSYNEQFF. The DNA for the CDR3 is TGTGCCACCAGCAGAGACAAACAGGGGCCCTTCTCCTACAATGAGCAGTTCTTC.

The chain couples TRBV29-1 to TRBJ2-2; TRBD1 is a possible D gene (5 bases). The CDR3 covers 11 residues. Between the trimmed V and J ends, which lost 6 bases and 5 bases, there was a span of 7 bases. CDR1 is SQVTM, CDR2 ANQGSEA, per germline. CDR3 nucleotides: TGCAGCGTAAGACAGACCGGGGAGCTGTTTTTT. Translated: CSVRQTGELFF.

This clone was found a few times. CDR3 coding DNA: TGTGCCAGCAGCGTTCTGGAGGGGAAAGGTACACCCCTCCACTTT. It is translated as CASSVLEGKGTPLHF. The chain recombines TRBV6-1 with TRBJ1-6, with D possibly TRBD1 on 5 matching bases. The CDR3 contains 15 residues. Trimming removed 6 bases at V and 11 bases at J, with 20 bases between. Looked up from germline, CDR1 is MNHNS and CDR2 is SASEGT.

The chain combines TRBV30 with TRBJ2-1; the D gene is possibly TRBD1 (5 bases). This CDR3 comprises 15 residues. The V end lost 2 bases, the J end lost 2 bases, and 13 bases lay between the germline ends. The germline CDR1 and CDR2 sequences are GTSNPN and SVGIG (reference sequence). CDR3 DNA: TGTGCCTGGAGTAAAACAGGCGTTCCCTACAATGAGCAGTTCTTC. This encodes CAWSKTGVPYNEQFF.

V and J are TRBV10-3 and TRBJ2-7, with TRBD2 matching over 11 bases. Looked up from germline, CDR1 is ENHRY and CDR2 is SYGVKD. J lost 0 bases, V lost 5 bases, and 6 bases had no gene match. The CDR3 spans 16 residues. CDR3 in amino acids: CAISYDLAGGSYEQYF. The CDR3 DNA reads TGTGCCATCAGTTACGATCTAGCGGGGGGCTCCTACGAGCAGTACTTC.